This T cell receptor (beta chain) was captured in a study of a mutant IDH1 vaccine in newly diagnosed glioma. At the level of the study: The study started vaccination 4-6 weeks after radiotherapy alone, or with temozolomide cycles. Most patients had received both radiotherapy and temozolomide, the prior options being radiotherapy, temozolomide, or both. V12 took place at week 35, and V13 at week 47.

V gave up 5 bases and J gave up 4 bases, with 11 bases separating them. The CDR3 spans 13 residues. Germline V gene lookup returns CDR1 SGHTA and CDR2 FQGTGA. Here immunoSEQ multiplex PCR was the method, and the copy in TCRdb shows in-frame clones only, minus some. The profile shows over 50,000 clones, 76% of them singletons. Study results and caveats: Whatever changes occurred in top peripheral T cell clonotypes seemed unrelated to pseudoprogression.

Remarks on this clone: Its antigen remains unknown.

Time point given: week 47, end of study. A single vaccine dose contained 300 ug of mutant IDH1 20-mer peptide, and topical imiquimod was used with it. The chain links TRBV7-3 to TRBJ1-1; D is unresolved. The specimen was PBMCs, collected from a glioma patient whose treatment included an IDH1 peptide vaccine. The receptor's source is a woman aged 35 to 49 with glioma. Some clones in this sample may be carry-over from other donors' samples. CDR3 bases: TGTGCCAGCAGCGGAGGGATGATCACTGAAGCTTTCTTT. Protein product: CASSGGMITEAFF.